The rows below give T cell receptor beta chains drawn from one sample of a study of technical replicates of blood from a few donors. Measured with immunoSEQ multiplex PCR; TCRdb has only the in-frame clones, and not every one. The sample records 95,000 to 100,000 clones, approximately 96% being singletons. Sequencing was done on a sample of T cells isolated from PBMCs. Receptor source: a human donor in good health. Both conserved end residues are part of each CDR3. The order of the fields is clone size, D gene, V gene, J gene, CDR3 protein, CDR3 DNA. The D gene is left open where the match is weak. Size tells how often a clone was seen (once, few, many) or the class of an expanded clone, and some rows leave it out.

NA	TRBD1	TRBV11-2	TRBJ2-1	CASSPDRGSYNEQFF	TGTGCCAGCAGCCCTGACAGGGGTTCCTACAATGAGCAGTTCTTC
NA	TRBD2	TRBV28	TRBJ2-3	CASSPTYDNRGRVGTDTQYF	TGTGCCAGCAGTCCTACTTACGACAATCGCGGGAGGGTAGGCACAGATACGCAGTATTTT
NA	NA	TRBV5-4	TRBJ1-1	CASSRPGGPPNTEAFF	TGTGCCAGCAGCCGCCCCGGGGGACCCCCAAACACTGAAGCTTTCTTT
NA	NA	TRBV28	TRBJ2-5	CASSLDSWETQYF	TGTGCCAGCAGTTTAGACTCGTGGGAGACCCAGTACTTC
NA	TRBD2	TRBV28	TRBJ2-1	CASNRRSSGYYNEQFF	TGTGCCAGCAACCGACGGAGTAGCGGGTACTACAATGAGCAGTTCTTC
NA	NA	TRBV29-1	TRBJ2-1	CSVEARGKTYNEQFF	TGCAGCGTTGAGGCCAGGGGAAAAACCTACAATGAGCAGTTCTTC
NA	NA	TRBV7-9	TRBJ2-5	CASSFEGVGETQYF	TGTGCCAGCAGCTTCGAGGGAGTAGGTGAGACCCAGTACTTC
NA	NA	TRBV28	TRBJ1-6	CASRPPGGSPLHF	TGTGCCAGCAGGCCACCGGGGGGTTCACCCCTCCACTTT
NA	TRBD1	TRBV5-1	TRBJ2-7	CASSLALRQGAYEQYF	TGCGCCAGCAGCTTGGCCTTAAGGCAGGGGGCGTACGAGCAGTACTTC
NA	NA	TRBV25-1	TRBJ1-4	CASTQSQGGTNEKLFF	TGTGCCAGCACCCAGTCCCAGGGTGGCACTAATGAAAAACTGTTTTTT
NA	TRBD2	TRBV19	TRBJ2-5	CASSIESSGQETQYF	TGTGCCAGTAGTATAGAATCTAGCGGCCAAGAGACCCAGTACTTC
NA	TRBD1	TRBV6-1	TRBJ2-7	CASSGGQGTVYEQYF	TGTGCCAGCAGTGGCGGACAGGGAACCGTCTACGAGCAGTACTTC
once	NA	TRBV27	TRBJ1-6	CASSLTTPTYNSPLHF	TGTGCCAGCAGTTTAACCACACCAACCTATAATTCACCCCTCCACTTT
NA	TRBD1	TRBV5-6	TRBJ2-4	CASSTTGTLAKNIQYF	TGTGCCAGCAGCACGACAGGGACCCTAGCCAAAAACATTCAGTACTTC
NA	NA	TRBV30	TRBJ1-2	CAYLVAAHYGYTF	TGTGCCTACCTAGTGGCGGCCCACTATGGCTACACCTTC
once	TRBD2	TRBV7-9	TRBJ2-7	CASSLVAGAHEQYF	TGTGCCAGCAGCTTGGTAGCGGGAGCCCACGAGCAGTACTTC
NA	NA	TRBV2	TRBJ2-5	CASGPLGGETQYF	TGTGCCAGCGGTCCCCTAGGGGGAGAGACCCAGTACTTC
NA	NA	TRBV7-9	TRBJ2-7	CASTREVYEQYF	TGTGCCAGCACCCGGGAAGTCTACGAGCAGTACTTC
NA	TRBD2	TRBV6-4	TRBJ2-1	CASSASWRERAEQFF	TGTGCCAGCAGTGCCAGCTGGCGGGAGAGGGCTGAGCAGTTCTTC
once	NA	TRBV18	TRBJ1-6	CASSRSPSQGNSPLHF	TGTGCCAGCTCACGAAGCCCGTCCCAGGGTAATTCACCCCTCCACTTT
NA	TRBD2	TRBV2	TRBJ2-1	CASSDRGGQYNEQFF	TGTGCCAGCAGTGATCGGGGAGGGCAGTACAATGAGCAGTTCTTC
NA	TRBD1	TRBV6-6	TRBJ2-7	CASRPGQSYEQYF	TGTGCCAGCAGGCCGGGACAGTCCTACGAGCAGTACTTC